This T cell receptor (beta chain) derives from a study of blood T cell repertoires in COVID-19. Whole-study context: Spain, Italy and the United States supplied samples that represented acute and convalescent COVID-19. Sample material is recorded as cDNA or gDNA derived from T cells, B-cell-depleted T cells, or PBMCs.

As processed by the authors: Estimation of nucleated cell counts relied on the amplification of reference gene primers. Some clones are missing from TCRdb's copy, which holds only in-frame ones; the method was immunoSEQ multiplex PCR. V and J calls and clone size are those listed in that table; D and trimming were worked out from the DNA. The data show 120,000 or so clones, with around four fifths seen just once and 16% held by the top ten. The V gene end was trimmed by 7 bases and the J gene end by 10 bases; junction bases not matched to a gene: 11. Germline CDR1 is MNHEY and CDR2 is SVGAGI. The CDR3 runs 13 residues.

This receptor was identified in a woman aged 55-70 years with acute or convalescent COVID-19. The sample comprised peripheral blood. The V gene is TRBV6-5, the J gene TRBJ1-1; 8 bases agree with TRBD1. In DNA, the CDR3 is TGTGCCAGCATTCGGACAGGGAGGACTTCAGCTTTCTTT. It translates to CASIRTGRTSAFF.